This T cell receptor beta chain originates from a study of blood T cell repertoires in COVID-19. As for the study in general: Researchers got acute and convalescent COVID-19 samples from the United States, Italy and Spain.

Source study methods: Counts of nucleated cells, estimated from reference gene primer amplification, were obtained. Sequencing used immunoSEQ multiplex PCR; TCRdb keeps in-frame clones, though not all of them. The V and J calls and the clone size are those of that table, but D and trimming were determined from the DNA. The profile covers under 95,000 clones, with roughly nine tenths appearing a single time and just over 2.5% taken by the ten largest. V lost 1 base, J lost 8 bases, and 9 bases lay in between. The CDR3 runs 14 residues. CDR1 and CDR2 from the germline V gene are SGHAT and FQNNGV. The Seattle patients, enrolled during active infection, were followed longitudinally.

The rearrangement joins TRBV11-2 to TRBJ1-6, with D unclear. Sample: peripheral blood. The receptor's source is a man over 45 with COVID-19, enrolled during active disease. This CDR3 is CASSLARRDSPLHF. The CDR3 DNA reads TGTGCCAGCAGCTTAGCTAGGAGGGATTCACCCCTCCACTTT.